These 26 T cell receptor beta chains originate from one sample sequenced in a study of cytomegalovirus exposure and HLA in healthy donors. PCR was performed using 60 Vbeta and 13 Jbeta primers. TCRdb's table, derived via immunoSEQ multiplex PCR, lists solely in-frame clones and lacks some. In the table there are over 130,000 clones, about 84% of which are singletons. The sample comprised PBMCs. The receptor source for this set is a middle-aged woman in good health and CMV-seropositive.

The CDR3 loop reads CASTSLGGTEAFF. CDR3 nucleotides: TGTGCCAGCACCTCCTTGGGGGGCACTGAAGCTTTCTTT. The chain recombines TRBV2 with TRBJ1-1; perhaps TRBD1 as D (5 bases). V shed 7 bases and J shed 4 bases, with 13 bases lying between them. The germline gives CDR1 SNHLY, CDR2 FYNNEI. The CDR3 is 13 amino acids.

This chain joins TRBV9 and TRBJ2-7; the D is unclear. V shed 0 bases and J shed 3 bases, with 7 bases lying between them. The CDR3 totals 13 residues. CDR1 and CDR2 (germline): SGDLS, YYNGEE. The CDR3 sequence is CASSVVPSYEQYF. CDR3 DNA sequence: TGTGCCAGCAGCGTAGTACCGAGCTACGAGCAGTACTTC.

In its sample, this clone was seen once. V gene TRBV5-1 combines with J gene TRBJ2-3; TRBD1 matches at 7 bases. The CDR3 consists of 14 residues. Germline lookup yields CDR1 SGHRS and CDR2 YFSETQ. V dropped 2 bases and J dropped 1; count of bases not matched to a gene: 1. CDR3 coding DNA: TGCGCCAGCAGCTTTCAGGGGGGCACAGATACGCAGTATTTT. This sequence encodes CASSFQGGTDTQYF. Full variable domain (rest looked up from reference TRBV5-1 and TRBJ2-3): KAGVTQTPRYLIKTRGQQVTLSCSPISGHRSVSWYQQTPGQGLQFLFEYFSETQRNKGNFPGRFSGRQFSNSRSEMNVSTLELGDSALYLCASSFQGGTDTQYFGPGTRLTVL.

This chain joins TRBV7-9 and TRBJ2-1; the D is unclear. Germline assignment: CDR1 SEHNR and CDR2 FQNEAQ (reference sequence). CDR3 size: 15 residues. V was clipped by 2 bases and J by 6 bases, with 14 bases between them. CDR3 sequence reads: CASSLWAGLSNEQFF. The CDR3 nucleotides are TGTGCCAGCAGCTTATGGGCCGGCCTCTCCAATGAGCAGTTCTTC.

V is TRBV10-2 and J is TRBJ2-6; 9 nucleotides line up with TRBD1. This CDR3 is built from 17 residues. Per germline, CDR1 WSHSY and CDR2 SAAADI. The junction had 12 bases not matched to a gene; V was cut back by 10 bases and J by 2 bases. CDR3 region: CATTPTGGVTGANVLTF. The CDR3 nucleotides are TGCGCCACTACACCGACAGGGGGAGTCACTGGGGCCAACGTCCTGACTTTC.

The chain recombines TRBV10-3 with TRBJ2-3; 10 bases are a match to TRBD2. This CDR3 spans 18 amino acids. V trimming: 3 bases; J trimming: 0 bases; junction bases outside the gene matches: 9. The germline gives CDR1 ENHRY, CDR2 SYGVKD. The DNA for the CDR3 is TGTGCCATCAGTGAAAGTCTAGCGGGAGACGCTAGCACAGATACGCAGTATTTT. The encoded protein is CAISESLAGDASTDTQYF.

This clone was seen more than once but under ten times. CDR3 protein: CASSLKGGRREGPDGYF. CDR3 nucleotides: TGTGCCAGCAGCTTAAAGGGGGGGCGGCGGGAGGGCCCGGATGGGTACTTC. The chain links TRBV7-3 to TRBJ2-7; 9 bases are a match to TRBD2. Germline CDR1 SGHTA, CDR2 FQGTGA. The length of the CDR3 is 17 residues. The V segment lost 1 base and the J segment 12 bases; nucleotides outside the gene matches: 19.

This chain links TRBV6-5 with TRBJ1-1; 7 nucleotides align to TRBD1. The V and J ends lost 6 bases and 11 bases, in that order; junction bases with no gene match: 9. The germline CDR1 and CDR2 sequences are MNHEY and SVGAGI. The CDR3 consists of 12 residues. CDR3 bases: TGTGCCAGCAGACTGACAGGGCCCCGGGCTTTCTTT. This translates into CASRLTGPRAFF.

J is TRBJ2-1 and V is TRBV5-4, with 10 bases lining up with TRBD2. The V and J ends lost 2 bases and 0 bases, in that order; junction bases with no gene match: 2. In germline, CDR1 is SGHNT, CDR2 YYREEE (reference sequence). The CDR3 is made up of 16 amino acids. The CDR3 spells CASSFSGGSSYNEQFF. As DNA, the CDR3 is TGTGCCAGCAGCTTTAGCGGGGGGAGCTCCTACAATGAGCAGTTCTTC.

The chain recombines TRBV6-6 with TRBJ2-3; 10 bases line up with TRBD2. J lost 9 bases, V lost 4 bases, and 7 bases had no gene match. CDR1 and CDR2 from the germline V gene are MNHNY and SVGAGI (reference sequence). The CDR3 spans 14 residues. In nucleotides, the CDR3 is TGTGCCAGCAGTTCCGGACTAGCGGCAAGGACGCAGTATTTT. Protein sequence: CASSSGLAARTQYF.

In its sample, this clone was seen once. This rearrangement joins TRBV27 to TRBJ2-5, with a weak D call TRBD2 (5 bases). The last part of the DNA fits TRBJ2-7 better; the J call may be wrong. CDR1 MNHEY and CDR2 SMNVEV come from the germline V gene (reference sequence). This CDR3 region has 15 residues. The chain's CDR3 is CASSFLAQEVYEQYF. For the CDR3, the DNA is TGTGCCAGCAGTTTCTTAGCTCAGGAGGTCTACGAGCAGTACTTC.

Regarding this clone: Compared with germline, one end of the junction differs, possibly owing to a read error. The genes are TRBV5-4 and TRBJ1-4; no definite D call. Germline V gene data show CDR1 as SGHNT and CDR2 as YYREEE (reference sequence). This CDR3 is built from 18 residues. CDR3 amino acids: CASSPPGPTVRRRRKTVF. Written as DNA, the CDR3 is TGTGCCAGCAGCCCCCCCGGGCCAACAGTGAGGCGGAGGCGAAAAACTGTTTTT. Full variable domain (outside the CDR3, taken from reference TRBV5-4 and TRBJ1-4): ETGVTQSPTHLIKTRGQQVTLRCSSQSGHNTVSWYQQALGQGPQFIFQYYREEENGRGNFPPRFSGLQFPNYSSELNVNALELDDSALYLCASSPPGPTVRRRRKTVFGSGTQLSVL.

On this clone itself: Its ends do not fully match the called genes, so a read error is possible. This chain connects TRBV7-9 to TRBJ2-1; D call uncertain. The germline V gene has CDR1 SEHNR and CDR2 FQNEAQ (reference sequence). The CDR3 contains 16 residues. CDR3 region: CSSSPTTNPYYNEQFF. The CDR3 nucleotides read TGTTCCAGCAGCCCTACCACCAACCCATACTACAATGAGCAGTTCTTC.

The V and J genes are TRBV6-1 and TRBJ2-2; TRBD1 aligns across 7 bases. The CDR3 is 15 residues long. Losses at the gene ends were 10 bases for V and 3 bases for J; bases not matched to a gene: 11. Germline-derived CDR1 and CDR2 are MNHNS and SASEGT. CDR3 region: CATQKPGTDTGELFF. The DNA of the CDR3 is TGTGCCACTCAAAAGCCCGGGACAGACACCGGGGAGCTGTTTTTT.

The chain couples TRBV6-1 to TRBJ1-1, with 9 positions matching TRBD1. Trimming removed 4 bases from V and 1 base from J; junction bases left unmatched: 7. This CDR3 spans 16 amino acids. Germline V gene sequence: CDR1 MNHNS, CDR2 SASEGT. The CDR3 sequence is CASSARDRAPNTEAFF. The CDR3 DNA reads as TGTGCCAGCAGTGCCAGGGACAGGGCCCCGAACACTGAAGCTTTCTTT.

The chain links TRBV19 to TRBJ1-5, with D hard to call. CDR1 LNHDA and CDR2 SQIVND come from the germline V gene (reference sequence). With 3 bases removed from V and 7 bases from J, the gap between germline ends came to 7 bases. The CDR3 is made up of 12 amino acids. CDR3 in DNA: TGTGCCAGTAGTATCCTCCAGCAGCCCCAGCATTTT. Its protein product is CASSILQQPQHF.

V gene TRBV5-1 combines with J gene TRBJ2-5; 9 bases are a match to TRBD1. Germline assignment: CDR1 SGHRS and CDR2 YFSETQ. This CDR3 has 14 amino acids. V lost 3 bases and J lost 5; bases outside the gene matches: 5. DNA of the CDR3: TGCGCCAGCAGCTCCACAGGGGGCTGGGAGACCCAGTACTTC. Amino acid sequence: CASSSTGGWETQYF.

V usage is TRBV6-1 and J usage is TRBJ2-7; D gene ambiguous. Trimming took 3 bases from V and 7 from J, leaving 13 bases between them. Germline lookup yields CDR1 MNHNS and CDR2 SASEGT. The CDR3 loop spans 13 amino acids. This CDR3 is CASSDWSPREQYF. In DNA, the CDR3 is TGTGCCAGCAGTGATTGGTCGCCCCGGGAGCAGTACTTC.

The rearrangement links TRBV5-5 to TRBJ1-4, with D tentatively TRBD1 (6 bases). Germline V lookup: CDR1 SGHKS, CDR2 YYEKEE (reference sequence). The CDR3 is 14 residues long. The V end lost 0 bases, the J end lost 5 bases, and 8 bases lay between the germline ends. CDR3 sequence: CASSLVGANEKLFF. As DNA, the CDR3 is TGTGCCAGCAGCTTGGTGGGGGCGAATGAAAAACTGTTTTTT.

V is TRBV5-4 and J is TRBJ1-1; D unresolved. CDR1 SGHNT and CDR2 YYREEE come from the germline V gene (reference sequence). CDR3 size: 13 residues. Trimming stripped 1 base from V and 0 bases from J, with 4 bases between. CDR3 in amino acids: CASSLTVNTEAFF. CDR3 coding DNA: TGTGCCAGCAGCTTGACAGTGAACACTGAAGCTTTCTTT.

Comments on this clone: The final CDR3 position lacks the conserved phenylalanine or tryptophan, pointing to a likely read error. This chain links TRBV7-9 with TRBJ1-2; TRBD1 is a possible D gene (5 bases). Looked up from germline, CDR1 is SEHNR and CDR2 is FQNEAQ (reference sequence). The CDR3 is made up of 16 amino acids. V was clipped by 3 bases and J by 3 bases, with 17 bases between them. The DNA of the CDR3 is TGTGCCAGCAGCTTGACTAGAGCCTTGACAGACTATGGCTACACCCTC. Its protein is CASSLTRALTDYGYTL.

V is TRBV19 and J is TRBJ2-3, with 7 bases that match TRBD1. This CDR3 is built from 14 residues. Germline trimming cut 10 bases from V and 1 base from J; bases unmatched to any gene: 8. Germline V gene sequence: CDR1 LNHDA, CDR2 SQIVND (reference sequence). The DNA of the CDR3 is TGTGCCACTAAACCTCAGGGGGGCACAGATACGCAGTATTTT. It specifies CATKPQGGTDTQYF.

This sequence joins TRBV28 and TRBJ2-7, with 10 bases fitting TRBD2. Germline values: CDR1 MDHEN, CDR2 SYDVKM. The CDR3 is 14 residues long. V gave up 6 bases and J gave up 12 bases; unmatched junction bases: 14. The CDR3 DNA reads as TGTGCCAGCAGCCCCGTGGGACTAGCGACCGCACGGTACTTC. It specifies CASSPVGLATARYF.

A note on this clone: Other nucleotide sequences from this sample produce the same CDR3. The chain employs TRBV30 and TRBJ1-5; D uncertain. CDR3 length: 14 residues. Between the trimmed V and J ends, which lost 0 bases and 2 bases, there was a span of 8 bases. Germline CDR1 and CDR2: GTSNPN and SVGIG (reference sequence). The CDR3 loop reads CAWSVLEGNQPQHF. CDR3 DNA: TGTGCCTGGAGTGTACTCGAGGGCAATCAGCCCCAGCATTTT. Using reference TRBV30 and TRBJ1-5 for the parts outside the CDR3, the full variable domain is SQTIHQWPATLVQPVGSPLSLECTVEGTSNPNLYWYRQAAGRGLQLLFYSVGIGQISSEVPQNLSASRPQDRQFILSSKKLLLSDSGFYLCAWSVLEGNQPQHFGDGTRLSIL.

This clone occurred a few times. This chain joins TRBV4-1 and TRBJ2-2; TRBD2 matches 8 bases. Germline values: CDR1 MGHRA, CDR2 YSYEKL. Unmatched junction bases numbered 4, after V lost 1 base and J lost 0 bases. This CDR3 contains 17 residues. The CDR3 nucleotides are TGCGCCAGCAGCCAAGGGCGGGAGGCCGCGAACACCGGGGAGCTGTTTTTT. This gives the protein CASSQGREAANTGELFF.

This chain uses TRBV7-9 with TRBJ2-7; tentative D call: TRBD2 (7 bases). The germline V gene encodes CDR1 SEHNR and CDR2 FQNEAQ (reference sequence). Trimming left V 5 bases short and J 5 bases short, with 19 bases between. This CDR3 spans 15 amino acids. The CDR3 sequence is CASSATAGARDEQYF. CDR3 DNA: TGTGCCAGCAGCGCCACCGCGGGGGCAAGGGACGAGCAGTACTTC.